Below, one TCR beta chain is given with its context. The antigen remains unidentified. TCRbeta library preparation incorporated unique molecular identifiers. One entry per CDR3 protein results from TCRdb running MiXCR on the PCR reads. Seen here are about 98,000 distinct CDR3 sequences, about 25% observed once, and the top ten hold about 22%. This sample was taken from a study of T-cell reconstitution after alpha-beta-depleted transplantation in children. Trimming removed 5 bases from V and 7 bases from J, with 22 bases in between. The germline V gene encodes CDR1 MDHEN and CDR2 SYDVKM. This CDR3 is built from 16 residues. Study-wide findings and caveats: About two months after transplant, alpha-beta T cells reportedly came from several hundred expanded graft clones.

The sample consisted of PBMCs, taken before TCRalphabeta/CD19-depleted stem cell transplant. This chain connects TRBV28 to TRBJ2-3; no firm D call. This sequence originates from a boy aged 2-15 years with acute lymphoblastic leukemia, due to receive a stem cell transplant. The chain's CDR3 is CASSLPTLGGVYTQYF. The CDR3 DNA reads TGTGCCAGCAGTCTCCCGACGTTGGGCGGTGTTTATACGCAGTATTTT.